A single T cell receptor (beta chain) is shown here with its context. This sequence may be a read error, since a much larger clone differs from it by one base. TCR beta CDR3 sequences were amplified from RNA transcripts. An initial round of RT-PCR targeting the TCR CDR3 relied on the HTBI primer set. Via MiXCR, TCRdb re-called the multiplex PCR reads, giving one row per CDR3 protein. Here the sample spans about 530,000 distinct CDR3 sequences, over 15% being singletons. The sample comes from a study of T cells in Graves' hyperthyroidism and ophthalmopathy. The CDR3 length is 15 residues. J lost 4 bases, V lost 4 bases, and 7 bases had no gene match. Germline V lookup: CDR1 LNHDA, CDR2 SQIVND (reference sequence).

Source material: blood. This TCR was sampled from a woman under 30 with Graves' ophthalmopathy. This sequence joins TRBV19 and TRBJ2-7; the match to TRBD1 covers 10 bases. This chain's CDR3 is CASSTPGQGYYEQYF. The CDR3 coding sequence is TGTGCCAGTAGTACCCCGGGACAGGGGTATTACGAGCAGTACTTC.